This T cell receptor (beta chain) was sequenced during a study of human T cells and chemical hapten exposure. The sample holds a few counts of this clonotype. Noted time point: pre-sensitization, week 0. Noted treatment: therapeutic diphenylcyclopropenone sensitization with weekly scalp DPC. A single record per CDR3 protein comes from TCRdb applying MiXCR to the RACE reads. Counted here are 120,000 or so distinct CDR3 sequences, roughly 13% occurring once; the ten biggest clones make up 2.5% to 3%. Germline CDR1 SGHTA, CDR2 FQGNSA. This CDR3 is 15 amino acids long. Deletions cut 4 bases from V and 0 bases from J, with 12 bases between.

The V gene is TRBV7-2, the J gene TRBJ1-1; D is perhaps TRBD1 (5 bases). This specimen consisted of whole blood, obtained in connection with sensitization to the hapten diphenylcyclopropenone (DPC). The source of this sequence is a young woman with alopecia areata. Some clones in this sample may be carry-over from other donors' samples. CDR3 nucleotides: TGTGCCAGCAGCTCACCGGGACGGATGAACACTGAAGCTTTCTTT. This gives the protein CASSSPGRMNTEAFF.